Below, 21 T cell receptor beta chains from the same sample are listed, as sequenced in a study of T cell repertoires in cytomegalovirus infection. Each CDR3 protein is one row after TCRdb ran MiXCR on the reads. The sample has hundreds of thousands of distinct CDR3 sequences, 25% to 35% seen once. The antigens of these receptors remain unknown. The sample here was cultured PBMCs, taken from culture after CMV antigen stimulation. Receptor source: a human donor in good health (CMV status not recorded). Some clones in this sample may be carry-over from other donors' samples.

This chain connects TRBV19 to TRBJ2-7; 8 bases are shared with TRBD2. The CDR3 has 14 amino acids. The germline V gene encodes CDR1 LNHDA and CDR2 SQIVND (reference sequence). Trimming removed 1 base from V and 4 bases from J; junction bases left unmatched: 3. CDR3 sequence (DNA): TGTGCCAGTAGTATAGCGGGAGGGCCGTACGAGCAGTACTTC. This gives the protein CASSIAGGPYEQYF.

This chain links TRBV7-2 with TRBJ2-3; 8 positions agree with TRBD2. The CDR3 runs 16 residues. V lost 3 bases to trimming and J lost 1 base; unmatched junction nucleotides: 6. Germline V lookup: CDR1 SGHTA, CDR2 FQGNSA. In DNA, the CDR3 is TGTGCCAGCAGCTTTTTCGGGGGGGTTGGCACAGATACGCAGTATTTT. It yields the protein CASSFFGGVGTDTQYF. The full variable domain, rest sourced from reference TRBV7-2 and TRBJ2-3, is GAGVSQSPSNKVTEKGKDVELRCDPISGHTALYWYRQSLGQGLEFLIYFQGNSAPDKSGLPSDRFSAERTGGSVSTLTIQRTQQEDSAVYLCASSFFGGVGTDTQYFGPGTRLTVL.

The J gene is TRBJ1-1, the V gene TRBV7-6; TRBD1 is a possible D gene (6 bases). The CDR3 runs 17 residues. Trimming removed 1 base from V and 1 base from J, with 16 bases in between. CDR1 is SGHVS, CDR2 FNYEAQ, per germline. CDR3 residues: CASSLDLTGTSNTEAFF. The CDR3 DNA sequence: TGTGCCAGCAGCTTAGACTTAACCGGGACATCGAACACTGAAGCTTTCTTT.

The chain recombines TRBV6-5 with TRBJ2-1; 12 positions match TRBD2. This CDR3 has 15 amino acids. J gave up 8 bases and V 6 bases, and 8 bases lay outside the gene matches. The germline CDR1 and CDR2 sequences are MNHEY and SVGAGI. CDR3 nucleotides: TGTGCCAGCAGCACCACTAGCGGGAGGATGGATGAGCAGTTCTTC. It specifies CASSTTSGRMDEQFF.

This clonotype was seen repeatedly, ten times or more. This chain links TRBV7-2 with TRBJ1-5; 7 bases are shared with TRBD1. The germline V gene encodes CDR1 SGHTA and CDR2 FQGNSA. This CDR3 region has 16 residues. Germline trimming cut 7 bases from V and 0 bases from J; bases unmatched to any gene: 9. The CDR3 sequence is CASTQGGPYSNQPQHF. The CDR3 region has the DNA TGTGCCAGCACCCAGGGGGGCCCATATAGCAATCAGCCCCAGCATTTT.

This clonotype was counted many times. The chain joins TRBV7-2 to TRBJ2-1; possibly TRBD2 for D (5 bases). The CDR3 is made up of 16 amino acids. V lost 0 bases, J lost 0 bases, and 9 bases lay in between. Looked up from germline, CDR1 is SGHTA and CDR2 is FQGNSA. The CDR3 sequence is CASSLAVAFSYNEQFF. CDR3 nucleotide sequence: TGTGCCAGCAGCTTAGCAGTAGCGTTCTCCTACAATGAGCAGTTCTTC.

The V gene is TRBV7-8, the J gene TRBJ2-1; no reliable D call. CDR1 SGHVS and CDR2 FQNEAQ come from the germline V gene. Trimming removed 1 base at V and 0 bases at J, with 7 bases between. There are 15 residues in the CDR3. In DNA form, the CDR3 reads TGTGCCAGCAGCTTAGTACGGGTCTCCTACAATGAGCAGTTCTTC. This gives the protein CASSLVRVSYNEQFF.

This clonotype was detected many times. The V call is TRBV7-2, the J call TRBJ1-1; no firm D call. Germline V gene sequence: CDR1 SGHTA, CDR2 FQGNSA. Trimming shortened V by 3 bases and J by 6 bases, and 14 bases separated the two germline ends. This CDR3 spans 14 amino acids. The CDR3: CASSLTVVVPEAFF. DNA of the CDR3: TGTGCCAGCAGCTTGACCGTAGTGGTGCCTGAAGCTTTCTTT.

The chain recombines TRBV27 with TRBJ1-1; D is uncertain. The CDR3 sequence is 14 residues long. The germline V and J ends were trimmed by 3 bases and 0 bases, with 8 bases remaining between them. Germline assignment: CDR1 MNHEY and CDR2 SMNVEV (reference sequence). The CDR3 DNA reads TGTGCCAGCAGTTTTGGGGTAATGAACACTGAAGCTTTCTTT. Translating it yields CASSFGVMNTEAFF.

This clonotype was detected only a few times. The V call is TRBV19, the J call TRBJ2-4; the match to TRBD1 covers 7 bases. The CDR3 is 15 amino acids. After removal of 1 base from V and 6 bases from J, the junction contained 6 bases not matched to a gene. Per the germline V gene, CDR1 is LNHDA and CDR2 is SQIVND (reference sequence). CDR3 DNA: TGTGCCAGTAGTATAGGGGATGGGGACAGAAACATTCAGTACTTC. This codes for CASSIGDGDRNIQYF. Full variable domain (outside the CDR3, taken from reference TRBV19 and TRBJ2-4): DGGITQSPKYLFRKEGQNVTLSCEQNLNHDAMYWYRQDPGQGLRLIYYSQIVNDFQKGDIAEGYSVSREKKESFPLTVTSAQKNPTAFYLCASSIGDGDRNIQYFGAGTRLSVL.

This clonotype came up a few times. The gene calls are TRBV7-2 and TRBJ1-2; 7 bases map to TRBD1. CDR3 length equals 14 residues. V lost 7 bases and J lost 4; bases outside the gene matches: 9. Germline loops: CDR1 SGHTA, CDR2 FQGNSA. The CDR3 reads CASTTRQGFYGYTF. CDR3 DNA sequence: TGTGCCAGCACCACACGACAGGGATTCTATGGCTACACCTTC.

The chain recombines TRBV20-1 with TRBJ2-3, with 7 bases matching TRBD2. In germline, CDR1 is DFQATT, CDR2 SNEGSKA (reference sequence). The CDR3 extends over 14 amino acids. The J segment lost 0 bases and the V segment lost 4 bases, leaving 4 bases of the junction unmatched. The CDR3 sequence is CSAKRGPSTDTQYF. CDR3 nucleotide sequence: TGCAGTGCTAAGCGGGGCCCTAGCACAGATACGCAGTATTTT.

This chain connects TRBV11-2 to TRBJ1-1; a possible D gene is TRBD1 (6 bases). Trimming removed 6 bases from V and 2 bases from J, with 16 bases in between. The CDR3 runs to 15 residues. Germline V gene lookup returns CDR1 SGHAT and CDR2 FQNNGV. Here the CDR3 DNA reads TGTGCCAGCAGATTTGGGTTAGGGGGTAACACTGAAGCTTTCTTT. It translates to CASRFGLGGNTEAFF.

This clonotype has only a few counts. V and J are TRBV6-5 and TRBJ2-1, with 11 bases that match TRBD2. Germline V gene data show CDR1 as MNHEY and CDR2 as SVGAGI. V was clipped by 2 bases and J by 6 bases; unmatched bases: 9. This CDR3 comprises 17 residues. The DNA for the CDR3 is TGTGCCAGCAGTTACGGTGGCTCTAGCGGGAGGATCAATGAGCAGTTCTTC. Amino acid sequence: CASSYGGSSGRINEQFF.

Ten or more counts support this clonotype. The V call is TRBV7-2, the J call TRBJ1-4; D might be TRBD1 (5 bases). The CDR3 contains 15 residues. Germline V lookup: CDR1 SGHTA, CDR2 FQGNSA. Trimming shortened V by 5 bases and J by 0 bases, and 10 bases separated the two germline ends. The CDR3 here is CASSAPGATNEKLFF. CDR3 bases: TGTGCCAGCAGCGCTCCGGGGGCAACTAATGAAAAACTGTTTTTT.

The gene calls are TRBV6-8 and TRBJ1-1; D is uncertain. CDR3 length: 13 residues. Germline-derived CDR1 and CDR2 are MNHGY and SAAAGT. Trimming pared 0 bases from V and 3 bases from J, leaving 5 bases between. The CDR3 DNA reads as TGTGCCAGCAGTTACTCGTGGGACACTGAAGCTTTCTTT. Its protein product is CASSYSWDTEAFF.

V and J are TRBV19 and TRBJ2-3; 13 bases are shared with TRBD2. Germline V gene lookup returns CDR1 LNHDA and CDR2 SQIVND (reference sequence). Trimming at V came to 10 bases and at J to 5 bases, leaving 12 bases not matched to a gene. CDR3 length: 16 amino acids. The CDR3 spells CATARGLAGEKDTQYF. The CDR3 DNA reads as TGTGCCACGGCTAGAGGACTAGCGGGAGAGAAAGATACGCAGTATTTT.

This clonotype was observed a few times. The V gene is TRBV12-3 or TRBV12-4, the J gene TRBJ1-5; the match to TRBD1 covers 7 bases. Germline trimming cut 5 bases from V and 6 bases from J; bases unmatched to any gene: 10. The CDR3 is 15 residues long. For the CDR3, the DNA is TGTGCCAGCAGTCCTCACAGGGGAGGCGGTCAGCCCCAGCATTTT. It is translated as CASSPHRGGGQPQHF.

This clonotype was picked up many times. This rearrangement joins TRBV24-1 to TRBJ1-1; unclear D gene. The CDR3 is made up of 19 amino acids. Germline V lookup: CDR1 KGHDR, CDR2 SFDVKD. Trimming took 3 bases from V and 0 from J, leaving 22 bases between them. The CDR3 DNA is TGTGCCACCAGTGATGTTGATGCCCCCGGGCGGAAAATGAACACTGAAGCTTTCTTT. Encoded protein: CATSDVDAPGRKMNTEAFF.

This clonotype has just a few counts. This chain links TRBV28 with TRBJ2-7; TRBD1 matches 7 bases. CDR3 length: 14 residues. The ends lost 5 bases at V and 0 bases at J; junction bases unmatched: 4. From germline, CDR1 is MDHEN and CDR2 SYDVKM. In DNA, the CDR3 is TGTGCCAGCAGTGTCCGGGACAGCTCCTACGAGCAGTACTTC. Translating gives CASSVRDSSYEQYF.

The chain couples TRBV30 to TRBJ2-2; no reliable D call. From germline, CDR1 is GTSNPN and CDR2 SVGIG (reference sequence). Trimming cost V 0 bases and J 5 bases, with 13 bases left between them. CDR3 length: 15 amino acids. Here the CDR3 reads CAWSVLAGQTGELFF. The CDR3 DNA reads TGTGCCTGGAGTGTACTGGCAGGTCAAACCGGGGAGCTGTTTTTT.